The entry below gives a single T cell receptor (beta chain) sequence along with its context. Measured with immunoSEQ multiplex PCR; TCRdb has only the in-frame clones, and not every one. The sample includes approximately 72,000 clones, roughly 85% seen only once; the top ten take roughly 20%. This record comes from a study of blood T cell repertoires in COVID-19. As for the study in general: Sample material is recorded as cDNA or gDNA derived from T cells, B-cell-depleted T cells, or PBMCs.

The CDR3 has 16 residues. V was shortened by 1 base and J by 5 bases, with 17 bases between the two germline ends. CDR1 is MGHRA and CDR2 is YSYEKL in the germline V gene. This clonotype was sampled from a man between 50 and 59 years old with acute or convalescent COVID-19. The chain uses TRBV4-1 and TRBJ2-5, with D perhaps matching TRBD2 (6 bases). The source material was peripheral blood. The CDR3 spells CASSQVSPGERETQYF. In nucleotides, the CDR3 is TGCGCCAGCAGCCAAGTGTCGCCGGGGGAACGGGAGACCCAGTACTTC.